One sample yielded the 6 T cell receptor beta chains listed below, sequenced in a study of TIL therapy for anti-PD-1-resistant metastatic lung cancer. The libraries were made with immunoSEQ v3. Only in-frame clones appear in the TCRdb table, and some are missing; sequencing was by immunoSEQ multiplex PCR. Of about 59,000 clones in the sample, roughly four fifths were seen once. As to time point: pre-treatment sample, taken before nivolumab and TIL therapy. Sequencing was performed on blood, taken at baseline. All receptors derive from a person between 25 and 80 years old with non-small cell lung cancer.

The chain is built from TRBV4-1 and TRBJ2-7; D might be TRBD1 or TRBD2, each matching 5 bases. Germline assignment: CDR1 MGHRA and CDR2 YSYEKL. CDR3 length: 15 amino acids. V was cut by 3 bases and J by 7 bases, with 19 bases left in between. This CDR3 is CASSHTGTPEREQYF. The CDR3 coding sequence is TGCGCCAGCAGCCATACCGGGACCCCCGAGAGGGAGCAGTACTTC.

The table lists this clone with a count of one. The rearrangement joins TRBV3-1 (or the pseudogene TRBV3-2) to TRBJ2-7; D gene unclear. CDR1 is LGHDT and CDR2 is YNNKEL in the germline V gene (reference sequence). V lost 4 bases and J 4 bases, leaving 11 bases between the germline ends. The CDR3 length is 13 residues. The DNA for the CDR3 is TGTGCCAGCAGCCCGACGACAAATTACGAGCAGTACTTC. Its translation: CASSPTTNYEQYF.

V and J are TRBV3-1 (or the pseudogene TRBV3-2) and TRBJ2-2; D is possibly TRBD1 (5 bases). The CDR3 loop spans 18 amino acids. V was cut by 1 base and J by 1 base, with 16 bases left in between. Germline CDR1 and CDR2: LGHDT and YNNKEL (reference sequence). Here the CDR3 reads CASSQGVGRVLNTGELFF. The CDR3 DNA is TGTGCCAGCAGCCAAGGTGTGGGCAGGGTATTGAACACCGGGGAGCTGTTTTTT.

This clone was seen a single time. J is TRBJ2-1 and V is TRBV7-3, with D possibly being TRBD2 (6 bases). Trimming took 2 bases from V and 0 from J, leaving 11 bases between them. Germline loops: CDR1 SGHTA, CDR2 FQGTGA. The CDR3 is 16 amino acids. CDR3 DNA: TGTGCCAGCAGCTTAGGGGCGGGGAGCTCCTACAATGAGCAGTTCTTC. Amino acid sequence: CASSLGAGSSYNEQFF. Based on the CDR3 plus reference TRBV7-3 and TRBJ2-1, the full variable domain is GAGVSQTPSNKVTEKGKYVELRCDPISGHTALYWYRQSLGQGPEFLIYFQGTGAADDSGLPNDRFFAVRPEGSVSTLKIQRTERGDSAVYLCASSLGAGSSYNEQFFGPGTRLTVL.

CDR3 sequence (DNA): TGTGCCAGCTCATCTGACGGTAGCAATCAGCCCCAGCATTTT. Encoded protein: CASSSDGSNQPQHF. V and J are TRBV18 and TRBJ1-5; D unresolved. Trimming removed 5 bases from V and 0 bases from J, with 8 bases in between. The CDR3 is made up of 14 amino acids. Germline V gene data show CDR1 as KGHSH and CDR2 as LQKENI.

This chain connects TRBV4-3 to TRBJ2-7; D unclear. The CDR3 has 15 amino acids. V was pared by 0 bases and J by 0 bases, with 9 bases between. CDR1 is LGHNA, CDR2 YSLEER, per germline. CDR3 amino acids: CASSQDWQSSYEQYF. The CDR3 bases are TGCGCCAGCAGCCAAGATTGGCAAAGCTCCTACGAGCAGTACTTC.